The 21 T cell receptor beta chains listed next were all sequenced from one sample in a study of T cell repertoires in cytomegalovirus infection. What these receptors recognize is not known. One entry per CDR3 protein, called by TCRdb with MiXCR from the reads. The sample lists hundreds of thousands of distinct CDR3 sequences; around a third were seen once. Sequenced material: cultured PBMCs, taken from culture after CMV antigen stimulation. The source of these receptors is a human donor in good health (CMV status not recorded). Some clones in this sample may be carry-over from other donors' samples.

This clonotype has ten or more counts. This chain connects TRBV6-1 to TRBJ2-7, with a possible D match to TRBD1 (6 bases). The germline V gene has CDR1 MNHNS and CDR2 SASEGT. The CDR3 contains 13 residues. V was pared by 7 bases and J by 2 bases, with 12 bases between. CDR3 protein: CASKGQVTYEQYF. The CDR3 coding sequence is TGTGCCAGCAAGGGACAAGTAACCTACGAGCAGTACTTC.

This clonotype was counted only a few times. The chain recombines TRBV20-1 with TRBJ2-5, with 7 bases fitting TRBD2. Germline V gene lookup returns CDR1 DFQATT and CDR2 SNEGSKA (reference sequence). The CDR3 totals 13 residues. CDR3 loop: CVIGAGIAETQYF. The CDR3 region has the DNA TGCGTTATAGGAGCGGGAATCGCGGAGACCCAGTACTTC.

This chain links TRBV20-1 with TRBJ1-1; D ambiguous. The germline V gene has CDR1 DFQATT and CDR2 SNEGSKA (reference sequence). This CDR3 has 12 amino acids. Trimming stripped 6 bases from V and 5 bases from J, with 13 bases between. The CDR3 bases are TGCAGTGCCACCCTACGGGGAACTGAAGCTTTCTTT. Protein product: CSATLRGTEAFF.

This clonotype has just a few counts. The J gene is TRBJ1-1, the V gene TRBV4-3; no reliable D call. V was trimmed by 0 bases and J by 3 bases, leaving 14 bases between them. CDR1 is LGHNA and CDR2 is YSLEER in the germline V gene. The CDR3 sequence is 16 residues long. CDR3 DNA: TGCGCCAGCAGCCAAGATAGTAGACGGCTGTACACTGAAGCTTTCTTT. Translation: CASSQDSRRLYTEAFF.

This chain links TRBV10-3 with TRBJ1-2; D not resolved. In germline, CDR1 is ENHRY, CDR2 SYGVKD. The CDR3 runs 14 residues. V was pared by 6 bases and J by 1 base, with 12 bases between. This CDR3 is CAISPGTSNYGYTF. The DNA of the CDR3 is TGTGCCATCAGCCCTGGAACAAGTAACTATGGCTACACCTTC.

V and J are TRBV6-1 and TRBJ2-3, with a weak D call TRBD2 (6 bases). Trimming cost V 7 bases and J 2 bases, with 16 bases left between them. The germline V gene encodes CDR1 MNHNS and CDR2 SASEGT. The CDR3 length is 15 residues. The CDR3 DNA reads TGTGCCAGCAATCTTGGGGGACTTGTCACAGATACGCAGTATTTT. This sequence encodes CASNLGGLVTDTQYF.

This clonotype was seen only a few times. V gene TRBV6-1 combines with J gene TRBJ2-2; possible D gene TRBD2, 5 bases. Trimming pared 5 bases from V and 2 bases from J, leaving 6 bases between. The CDR3 runs 13 residues. In germline, CDR1 is MNHNS, CDR2 SASEGT. CDR3 region: CASSRENTGELFF. The DNA of the CDR3 is TGTGCCAGCAGTCGGGAAAACACCGGGGAGCTGTTTTTT.

This clonotype was recorded many times. The rearrangement links TRBV7-2 to TRBJ2-5, with 8 bases that match TRBD2. V dropped 5 bases and J dropped 5; count of bases not matched to a gene: 7. The CDR3 has 14 amino acids. Germline CDR1 is SGHTA and CDR2 is FQGNSA. The CDR3 nucleotides read TGTGCCAGCAGCCTCTCCCGGGGGGGGGAGACCCAGTACTTC. It translates to CASSLSRGGETQYF.

At least ten counts were recorded for this clonotype. CDR3 region: CASLTPLAGGETQYF. The CDR3, as DNA: TGTGCCAGCCTGACTCCGCTAGCGGGGGGCGAGACCCAGTACTTC. This chain joins TRBV7-2 and TRBJ2-5; 11 nucleotides line up with TRBD2. The CDR3 has 15 amino acids. V shed 8 bases and J 5 bases; nucleotides not matched to a gene: 10. CDR1 SGHTA and CDR2 FQGNSA come from the germline V gene.

The chain couples TRBV2 to TRBJ2-1; a possible D gene is TRBD2 (6 bases). Germline CDR1 reads SNHLY; CDR2 reads FYNNEI. Trimming stripped 3 bases from V and 6 bases from J, with 18 bases between. This CDR3 has 16 amino acids. CDR3 sequence (DNA): TGTGCCAGCAGTGAGCACCGGGACTCTTACTCCAATGAGCAGTTCTTC. Protein product: CASSEHRDSYSNEQFF.

V is TRBV7-6 and J is TRBJ1-1; D possibly corresponds to TRBD1 (6 bases). The CDR3 loop spans 15 amino acids. Trimming left V 5 bases short and J 0 bases short, with 13 bases between. CDR1 and CDR2 (germline): SGHVS, FNYEAQ. This CDR3 is CASSGGGGLNTEAFF. DNA of the CDR3: TGTGCCAGCAGCGGGGGGGGGGGCTTGAACACTGAAGCTTTCTTT.

This clonotype was detected once. The rearrangement uses TRBV20-1 and TRBJ2-5; possibly TRBD2 for D (5 bases). CDR1 is DFQATT and CDR2 is SNEGSKA in the germline V gene (reference sequence). The CDR3 loop spans 13 amino acids. V lost 0 bases to trimming and J lost 5 bases, with 10 bases between them. CDR3 coding DNA: TGCAGTGCTAGAGAACCGGGGTGGGAGACCCAGTACTTC. Translated, it gives CSAREPGWETQYF.

The rearrangement links TRBV28 to TRBJ2-7, with a weak D call TRBD1 (7 bases). The CDR3 runs 15 residues. The germline gives CDR1 MDHEN, CDR2 SYDVKM. With 5 bases removed from V and 3 bases from J, the gap between germline ends came to 17 bases. CDR3 loop: CASSPRGELDYEQYF. As DNA, the CDR3 is TGTGCCAGCAGTCCCAGGGGGGAACTAGACTACGAGCAGTACTTC.

This chain connects TRBV4-1 to TRBJ2-3; D is ambiguous. The ends were cut back, 4 bases at V and 10 bases at J, with 18 bases in the middle. The CDR3 contains 14 residues. CDR1 MGHRA and CDR2 YSYEKL come from the germline V gene. The CDR3 bases are TGCGCCAGCAGCCGGAACCCTGTTGGCGAGGCGCAGTATTTT. Encoded protein: CASSRNPVGEAQYF.

V gene TRBV15 combines with J gene TRBJ2-3; D may be TRBD2 (5 bases). In germline, CDR1 is LNHNV, CDR2 YYDKDF (reference sequence). V lost 1 base to trimming and J lost 0 bases, with 11 bases between them. The CDR3 runs to 16 residues. CDR3 DNA: TGTGCCACCAGCAGAGGTGGAGGCCTTAGCACAGATACGCAGTATTTT. Protein: CATSRGGGLSTDTQYF.

The rearrangement links TRBV7-8 to TRBJ1-6; tentatively, D is TRBD1 (5 bases). CDR1 is SGHVS, CDR2 FQNEAQ, per germline. This CDR3 region has 15 residues. V was cut by 0 bases and J by 8 bases, with 11 bases left in between. CDR3 in amino acids: CASSLAGGDHSPLHF. The DNA for the CDR3 is TGTGCCAGCAGCTTAGCCGGAGGGGATCATTCACCCCTCCACTTT. Combining the CDR3 with reference TRBV7-8 and TRBJ1-6 gives the whole variable domain GAGVSQSPRYKVAKRGQDVALRCDPISGHVSLFWYQQALGQGPEFLTYFQNEAQLDKSGLPSDRFFAERPEGSVSTLKIQRTQQEDSAVYLCASSLAGGDHSPLHFGNGTRLTVT.

The chain couples TRBV28 to TRBJ2-5, with 7 bases matching TRBD1. V lost 6 bases and J lost 5; bases outside the gene matches: 9. Germline V gene lookup returns CDR1 MDHEN and CDR2 SYDVKM. This CDR3 is built from 14 residues. This CDR3 is CASRKTGWSETQYF. CDR3 in DNA: TGTGCCAGCAGAAAGACAGGGTGGTCGGAGACCCAGTACTTC.

This clonotype was observed a handful of times. The rearrangement joins TRBV7-9 to TRBJ2-4; 13 nucleotides match TRBD2. Germline CDR1 is SEHNR and CDR2 is FQNEAQ (reference sequence). The CDR3 is made up of 18 amino acids. J was trimmed by 1 base and V by 3 bases; bases with no gene match: 6. CDR3 coding DNA: TGTGCCAGCAGCTTCCCTGGGACTAGCGGGGACGCCAAAAACATTCAGTACTTC. Amino acid sequence: CASSFPGTSGDAKNIQYF.

V usage is TRBV20-1 and J usage is TRBJ2-7, with D tentatively TRBD2 (5 bases). The V gene lost 0 bases and the J gene lost 2 bases, with 11 bases spanning the gap. The CDR3 has 14 amino acids. Germline V lookup: CDR1 DFQATT, CDR2 SNEGSKA (reference sequence). The CDR3 is CSARDEAGTYEQYF. The CDR3 DNA is TGCAGTGCTAGAGATGAGGCCGGGACCTACGAGCAGTACTTC.

This chain uses TRBV28 with TRBJ1-3; the D is unclear. V lost 8 bases to trimming and J lost 0 bases, with 11 bases between them. CDR1 is MDHEN, CDR2 SYDVKM, per germline. This CDR3 has 14 amino acids. The CDR3 DNA is TGTGCCAGCCTAACCCAGAGCTCTGGAAACACCATATATTTT. Amino acid sequence: CASLTQSSGNTIYF. Full variable domain (remainder filled in from reference TRBV28 and TRBJ1-3): DVKVTQSSRYLVKRTGEKVFLECVQDMDHENMFWYRQDPGLGLRLIYFSYDVKMKEKGDIPEGYSVSREKKERFSLILESASTNQTSMYLCASLTQSSGNTIYFGEGSWLTVV.

The chain joins TRBV4-1 to TRBJ2-1; D possibly uses TRBD1 or TRBD2 (5 bases each). CDR1 and CDR2 from the germline V gene are MGHRA and YSYEKL. This CDR3 comprises 13 residues. Trimming removed 3 bases from V and 12 bases from J, with 15 bases in between. DNA for the CDR3: TGCGCCAGCAGCCAGCTACTAGGGCAGGGGCAGTTCTTC. Protein sequence: CASSQLLGQGQFF.